Following are 9 T cell receptor beta chains from one sample sequenced in a study of graft-versus-host responses after intestinal transplantation. The antigens of these receptors remain unknown. Assay used: immunoSEQ multiplex PCR; TCRdb lists only in-frame clones, some missing. Counted here are some 81,000 clones, 85% to 90% occurring once; the ten biggest clones make up 0.3% to 0.4%. The sequences come from unstimulated CD4+ T cells sorted from spleen or lymph node cells, collected before intestinal transplant. Receptors originate from a human donor who received an intestinal transplant.

This clone has just a few counts. The V gene is TRBV29-1, the J gene TRBJ1-1; perhaps TRBD1 as D (5 bases). The CDR3 covers 13 residues. From germline, CDR1 is SQVTM and CDR2 ANQGSEA. V was cut by 2 bases and J by 11 bases, with 18 bases left in between. The CDR3 sequence is CSVEKGGSGEAFF. As DNA, the CDR3 is TGCAGCGTTGAAAAAGGAGGGTCGGGGGAGGCTTTCTTT. The full variable domain, its missing parts supplied by reference TRBV29-1 and TRBJ1-1, is SAVISQKPSRDICQRGTSLTIQCQVDSQVTMMFWYRQQPGQSLTLIATANQGSEATYESGFVIDKFPISRPNLTFSTLTVSNMSPEDSSIYLCSVEKGGSGEAFFGQGTRLTVV.

This clone was recorded once. The V call is TRBV5-5, the J call TRBJ2-7; D possibly corresponds to TRBD1 (5 bases). The V gene's germline CDR1 is SGHKS and CDR2 YYEKEE (reference sequence). V was shortened by 4 bases and J by 1 base, with 12 bases between the two germline ends. This CDR3 comprises 14 residues. The CDR3 coding sequence is TGTGCCAGCAGCGCCGCCCAGGGATCCTACGAGCAGTACTTC. Its protein product is CASSAAQGSYEQYF.

The rearrangement links TRBV7-3 to TRBJ2-1, with 9 nucleotides matching TRBD2. There are 16 residues in the CDR3. Germline CDR1 reads SGHTA; CDR2 reads FQGTGA. J was trimmed by 0 bases and V by 8 bases; bases with no gene match: 8. The chain's CDR3 is CASSSGGTSSYNEQFF. The CDR3 region has the DNA TGTGCCAGCTCCAGCGGGGGGACGAGCTCCTACAATGAGCAGTTCTTC.

This clone has only a few counts. This chain joins TRBV10-2 and TRBJ1-6; D call uncertain. Between the trimmed V and J ends, which lost 8 bases and 0 bases, there was a span of 11 bases. This CDR3 spans 15 amino acids. The germline CDR1 and CDR2 sequences are WSHSY and SAAADI. This CDR3 is CASDGGDSYNSPLHF. As DNA, the CDR3 is TGCGCCAGCGACGGCGGCGACTCCTATAATTCACCCCTCCACTTT.

This clone was observed a handful of times. The J gene is TRBJ1-3, the V gene TRBV18; maybe TRBD1 (6 bases). Germline CDR1 reads KGHSH; CDR2 reads LQKENI. V was shortened by 3 bases and J by 0 bases, with 18 bases between the two germline ends. The CDR3 length is 18 residues. CDR3 in DNA: TGTGCCAGCTCACCCCTCCCGGGACACGATAACTCTGGAAACACCATATATTTT. Translating it yields CASSPLPGHDNSGNTIYF.

This chain joins TRBV6-1 and TRBJ2-1; a possible D gene is TRBD2 (6 bases). The V gene's germline CDR1 is MNHNS and CDR2 SASEGT. The length of the CDR3 is 13 residues. V was shortened by 1 base and J by 12 bases, with 13 bases between the two germline ends. CDR3 in amino acids: CASSEVGLQGQFF. In nucleotides, the CDR3 is TGTGCCAGCAGTGAAGTGGGACTCCAGGGGCAGTTCTTC.

The chain uses TRBV9 and TRBJ2-3; D is possibly TRBD2 (7 bases). The CDR3 totals 15 residues. The ends were cut back, 3 bases at V and 1 base at J, with 12 bases in the middle. Germline loops: CDR1 SGDLS, CDR2 YYNGEE. The CDR3 DNA reads TGTGCCAGCAGCGGTGGAGGGGGGGGCACAGATACGCAGTATTTT. As protein: CASSGGGGGTDTQYF.

There are a few counts of this clone. In DNA, the CDR3 is TGTGCCAGCAGTTACCTCTCTGGGGCCAACGTCCTGACTTTC. It encodes CASSYLSGANVLTF. This chain links TRBV6-5 with TRBJ2-6, with D hard to call. The V end lost 2 bases, the J end lost 0 bases, and 2 bases lay between the germline ends. This CDR3 is 14 amino acids long. The germline V gene has CDR1 MNHEY and CDR2 SVGAGI.

The V gene is TRBV28, the J gene TRBJ1-1; 7 nucleotides line up with TRBD1. V trimming: 5 bases; J trimming: 0 bases; junction bases outside the gene matches: 3. CDR3 length: 14 residues. Germline V gives CDR1 MDHEN, CDR2 SYDVKM. CDR3 nucleotides: TGTGCCAGCAGTGCAGGGGGGATGAACACTGAAGCTTTCTTT. It yields the protein CASSAGGMNTEAFF. The whole variable domain, remainder taken from reference TRBV28 and TRBJ1-1, is DVKVTQSSRYLVKRTGEKVFLECVQDMDHENMFWYRQDPGLGLRLIYFSYDVKMKEKGDIPEGYSVSREKKERFSLILESASTNQTSMYLCASSAGGMNTEAFFGQGTRLTVV.